This T cell receptor (beta chain) comes out of a study of healthy donors' naive CD4 and CD8 T cells. Study observations and caveats: CDR3 charge plus V and J genes appeared to account for approximately 13% of CD4/CD8 variance. Negatively charged CDR3s marked CD8+ lineage; positively charged CDR3s marked CD4+ lineage. Most V and J genes were reportedly biased between naive CD4+ and CD8+ cells.

Germline V CDR1 and CDR2: SGHNT, YYREEE (reference sequence). With 1 base removed from V and 6 bases from J, the gap between germline ends came to 10 bases. This CDR3 is 13 amino acids long. For this clonotype: Its antigen is still unknown.

TCR libraries were built from 450 to 650 ng of total RNA by linear amplification. Original analysis: Tens of thousands of TCR alpha transcripts were sequenced from about five healthy donors. TCRdb called the reads again in MiXCR, with one record for every CDR3 protein. The V and J calls follow TCRdb's processing rather than the paper's. Of about 200,000 distinct CDR3 sequences in the sample, 74% were seen once. V gene TRBV5-4 combines with J gene TRBJ1-1, with a weak D call TRBD1 (5 bases). The sequence was collected from a pool of human donors in good health; the sample pools cells from several healthy donors. Material for sequencing was naive CD4+ and CD8+ T cells sorted from blood, pooled from several donors. The CDR3 DNA is TGTGCCAGCAGCTTGTATACGGGACCTGAAGCTTTCTTT. Translating gives CASSLYTGPEAFF. Supplemented by reference TRBV5-4 and TRBJ1-1, the full variable domain reads ETGVTQSPTHLIKTRGQQVTLRCSSQSGHNTVSWYQQALGQGPQFIFQYYREEENGRGNFPPRFSGLQFPNYSSELNVNALELDDSALYLCASSLYTGPEAFFGQGTRLTVV.